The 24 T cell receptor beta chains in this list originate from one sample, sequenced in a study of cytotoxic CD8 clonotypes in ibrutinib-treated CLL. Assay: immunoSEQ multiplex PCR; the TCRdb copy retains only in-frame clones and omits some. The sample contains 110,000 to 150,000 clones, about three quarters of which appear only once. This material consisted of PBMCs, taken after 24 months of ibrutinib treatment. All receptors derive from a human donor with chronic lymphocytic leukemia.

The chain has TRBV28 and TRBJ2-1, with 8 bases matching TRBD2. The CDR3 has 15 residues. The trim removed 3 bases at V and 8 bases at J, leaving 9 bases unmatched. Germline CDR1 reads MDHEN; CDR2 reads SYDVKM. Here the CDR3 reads CASSFSGRASYEQFF. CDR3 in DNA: TGTGCCAGCAGTTTTTCCGGGAGGGCCTCCTATGAGCAGTTCTTC.

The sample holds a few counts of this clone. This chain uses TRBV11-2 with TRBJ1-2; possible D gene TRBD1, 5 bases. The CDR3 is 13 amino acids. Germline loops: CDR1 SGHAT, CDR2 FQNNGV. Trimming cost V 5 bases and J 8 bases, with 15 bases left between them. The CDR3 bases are TGTGCCAGCAGCCCGCAGGGATACCTGGGCTACACCTTC. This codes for CASSPQGYLGYTF.

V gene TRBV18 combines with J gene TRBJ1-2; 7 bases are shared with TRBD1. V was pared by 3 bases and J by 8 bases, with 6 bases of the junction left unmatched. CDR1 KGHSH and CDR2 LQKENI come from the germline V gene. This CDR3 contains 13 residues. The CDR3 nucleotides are TGTGCCAGCTCACCTCGCCAGGGGGAGGGCTACACCTTC. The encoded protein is CASSPRQGEGYTF.

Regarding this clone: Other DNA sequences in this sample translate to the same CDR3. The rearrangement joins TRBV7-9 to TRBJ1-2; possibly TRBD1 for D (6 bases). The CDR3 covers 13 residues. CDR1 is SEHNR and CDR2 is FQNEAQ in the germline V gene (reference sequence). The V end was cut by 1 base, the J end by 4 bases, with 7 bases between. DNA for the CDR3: TGTGCCAGCAGCTTAGGGGGGGCCTATGGCTACACCTTC. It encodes CASSLGGAYGYTF.

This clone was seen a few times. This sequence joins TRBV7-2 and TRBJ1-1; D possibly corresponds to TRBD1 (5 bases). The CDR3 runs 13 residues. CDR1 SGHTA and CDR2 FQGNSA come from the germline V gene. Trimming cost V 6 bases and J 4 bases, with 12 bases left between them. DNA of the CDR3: TGTGCCAGCAGAGACCGGAGGGGCACTGAAGCTTTCTTT. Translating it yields CASRDRRGTEAFF.

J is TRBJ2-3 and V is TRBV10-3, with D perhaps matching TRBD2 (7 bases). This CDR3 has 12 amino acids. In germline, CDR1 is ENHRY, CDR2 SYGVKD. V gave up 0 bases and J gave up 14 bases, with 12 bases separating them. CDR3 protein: CAISESGGGWYF. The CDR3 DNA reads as TGTGCCATCAGTGAGTCGGGAGGGGGTTGGTATTTT.

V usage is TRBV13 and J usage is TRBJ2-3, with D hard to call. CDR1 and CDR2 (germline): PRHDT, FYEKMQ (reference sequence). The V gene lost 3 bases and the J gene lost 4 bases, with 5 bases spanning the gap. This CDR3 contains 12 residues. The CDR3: CASSFGPDTQYF. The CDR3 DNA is TGTGCCAGCAGCTTCGGCCCAGATACGCAGTATTTT.

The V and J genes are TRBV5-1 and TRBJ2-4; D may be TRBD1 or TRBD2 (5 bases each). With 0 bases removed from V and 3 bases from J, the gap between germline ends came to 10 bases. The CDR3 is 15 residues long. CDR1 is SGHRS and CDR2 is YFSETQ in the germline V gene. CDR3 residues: CASSLGGGGKNIQYF. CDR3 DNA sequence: TGCGCCAGCAGCTTGGGTGGGGGTGGCAAAAACATTCAGTACTTC.

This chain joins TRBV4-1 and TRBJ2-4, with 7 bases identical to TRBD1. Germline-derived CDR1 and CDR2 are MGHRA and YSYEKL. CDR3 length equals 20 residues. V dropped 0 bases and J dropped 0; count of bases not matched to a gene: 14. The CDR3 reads CASSQELGLLGQLAKNIQYF. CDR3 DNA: TGCGCCAGCAGCCAAGAGCTGGGCCTTCTGGGACAGTTAGCCAAAAACATTCAGTACTTC.

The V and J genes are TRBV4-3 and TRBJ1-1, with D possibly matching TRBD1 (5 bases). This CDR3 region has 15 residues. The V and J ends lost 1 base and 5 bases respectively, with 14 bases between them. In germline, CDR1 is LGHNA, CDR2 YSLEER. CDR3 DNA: TGCGCCAGCAGCCAAGTATTGGCAGGGCGGACTGAAGCTTTCTTT. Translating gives CASSQVLAGRTEAFF.

The CDR3 sequence is CATSRDKASGVRDEQFF. The CDR3 nucleotides read TGTGCCACCAGCAGAGATAAGGCTAGCGGGGTTAGGGATGAGCAGTTCTTC. The V call is TRBV15, the J call TRBJ2-1; 9 bases are a match to TRBD2. This CDR3 spans 17 amino acids. Germline values: CDR1 LNHNV, CDR2 YYDKDF (reference sequence). The ends lost 0 bases at V and 8 bases at J; junction bases unmatched: 11.

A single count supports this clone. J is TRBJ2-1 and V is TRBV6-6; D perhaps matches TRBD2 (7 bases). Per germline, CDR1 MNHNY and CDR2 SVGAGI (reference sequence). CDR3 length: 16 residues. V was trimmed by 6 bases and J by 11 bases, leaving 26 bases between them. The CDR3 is CASSNDGSGEGRKQFF. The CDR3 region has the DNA TGTGCCAGCAGCAACGACGGTTCAGGGGAGGGCAGAAAGCAGTTCTTC.

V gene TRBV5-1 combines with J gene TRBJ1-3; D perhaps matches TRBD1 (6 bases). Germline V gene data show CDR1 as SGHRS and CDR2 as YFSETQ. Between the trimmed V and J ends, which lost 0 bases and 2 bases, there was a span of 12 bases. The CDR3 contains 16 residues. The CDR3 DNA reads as TGCGCCAGCAGCTTGGACAGGGCTGGGCCTGGAAACACCATATATTTT. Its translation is CASSLDRAGPGNTIYF.

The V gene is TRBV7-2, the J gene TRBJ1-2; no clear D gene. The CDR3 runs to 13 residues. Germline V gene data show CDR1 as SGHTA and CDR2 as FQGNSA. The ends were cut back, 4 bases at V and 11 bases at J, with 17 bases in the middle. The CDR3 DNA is TGTGCCAGCAGCTCCAACCTAGGAAGAGGGTACACCTTC. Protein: CASSSNLGRGYTF.

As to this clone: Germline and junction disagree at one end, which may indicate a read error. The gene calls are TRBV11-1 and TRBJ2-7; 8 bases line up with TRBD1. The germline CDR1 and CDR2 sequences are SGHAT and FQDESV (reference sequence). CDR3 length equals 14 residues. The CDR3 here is CASNTRDRSWSGHF. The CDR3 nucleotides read TGTGCCAGCAACACCCGGGACAGGTCCTGGAGTGGGCACTTC.

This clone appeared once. The CDR3 protein is CASSQALAGVADTQYF. The CDR3 DNA reads TGCGCCAGCAGCCAAGCCCTAGCGGGAGTTGCAGATACGCAGTATTTT. The V gene is TRBV4-3, the J gene TRBJ2-3, with 10 bases matching TRBD2. Germline values: CDR1 LGHNA, CDR2 YSLEER. The V segment lost 1 base and the J segment 4 bases; nucleotides outside the gene matches: 5. The CDR3 runs 16 residues.

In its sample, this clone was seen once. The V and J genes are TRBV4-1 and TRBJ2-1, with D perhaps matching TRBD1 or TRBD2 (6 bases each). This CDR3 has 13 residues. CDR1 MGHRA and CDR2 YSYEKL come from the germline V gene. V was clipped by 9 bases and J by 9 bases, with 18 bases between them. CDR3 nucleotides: TGCGCCAGTGTAGGGGGGCCGTGGAGTGAGCAGTTCTTC. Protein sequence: CASVGGPWSEQFF.

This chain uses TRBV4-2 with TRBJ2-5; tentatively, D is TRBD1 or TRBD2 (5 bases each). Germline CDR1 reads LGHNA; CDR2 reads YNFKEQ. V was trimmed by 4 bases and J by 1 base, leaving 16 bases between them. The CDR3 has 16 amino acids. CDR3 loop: CASSPRGRGFQETQYF. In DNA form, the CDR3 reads TGTGCCAGCAGCCCCCGGGGCCGGGGTTTCCAAGAGACCCAGTACTTC.

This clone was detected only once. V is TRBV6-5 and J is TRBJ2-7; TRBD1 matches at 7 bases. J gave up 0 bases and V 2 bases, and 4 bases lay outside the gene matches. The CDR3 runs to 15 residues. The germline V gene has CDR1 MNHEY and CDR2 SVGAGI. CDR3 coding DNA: TGTGCCAGCAGTTACATGGCAGGGGGCTCCTACGAGCAGTACTTC. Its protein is CASSYMAGGSYEQYF.

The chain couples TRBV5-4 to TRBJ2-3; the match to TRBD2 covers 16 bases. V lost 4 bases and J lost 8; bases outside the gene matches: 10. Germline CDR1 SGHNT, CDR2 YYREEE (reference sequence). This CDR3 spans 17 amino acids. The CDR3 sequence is CASSPPGLAGGPGTQYF. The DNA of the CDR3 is TGTGCCAGCAGCCCCCCGGGACTAGCGGGAGGGCCGGGTACGCAGTATTTT.

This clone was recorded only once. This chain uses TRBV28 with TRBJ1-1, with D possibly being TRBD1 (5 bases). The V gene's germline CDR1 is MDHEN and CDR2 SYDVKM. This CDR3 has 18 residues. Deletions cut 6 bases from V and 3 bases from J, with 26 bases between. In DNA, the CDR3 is TGTGCCAGCAGCCGACCTTGGCCAGGGCGGGGTGGGGACACTGAAGCTTTCTTT. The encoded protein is CASSRPWPGRGGDTEAFF. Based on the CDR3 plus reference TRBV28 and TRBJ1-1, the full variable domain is DVKVTQSSRYLVKRTGEKVFLECVQDMDHENMFWYRQDPGLGLRLIYFSYDVKMKEKGDIPEGYSVSREKKERFSLILESASTNQTSMYLCASSRPWPGRGGDTEAFFGQGTRLTVV.

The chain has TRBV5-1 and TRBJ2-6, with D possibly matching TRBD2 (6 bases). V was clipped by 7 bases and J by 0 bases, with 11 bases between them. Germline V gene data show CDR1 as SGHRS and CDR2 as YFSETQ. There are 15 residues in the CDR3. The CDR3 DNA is TGCGCCAGCCGACTAGGGGACTCTGGGGCCAACGTCCTGACTTTC. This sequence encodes CASRLGDSGANVLTF.

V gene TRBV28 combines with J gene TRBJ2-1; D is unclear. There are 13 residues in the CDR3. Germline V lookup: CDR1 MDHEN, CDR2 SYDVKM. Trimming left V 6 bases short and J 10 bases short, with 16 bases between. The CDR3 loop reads CASSSDWPGEQFF. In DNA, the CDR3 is TGTGCCAGCAGCTCAGACTGGCCTGGCGAGCAGTTCTTC.

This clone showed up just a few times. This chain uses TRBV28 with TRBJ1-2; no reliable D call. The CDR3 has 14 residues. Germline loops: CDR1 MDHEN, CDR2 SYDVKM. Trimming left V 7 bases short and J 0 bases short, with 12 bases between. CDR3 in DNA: TGTGCCAGCACCCGAGGGTCAGCTAACTATGGCTACACCTTC. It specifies CASTRGSANYGYTF.